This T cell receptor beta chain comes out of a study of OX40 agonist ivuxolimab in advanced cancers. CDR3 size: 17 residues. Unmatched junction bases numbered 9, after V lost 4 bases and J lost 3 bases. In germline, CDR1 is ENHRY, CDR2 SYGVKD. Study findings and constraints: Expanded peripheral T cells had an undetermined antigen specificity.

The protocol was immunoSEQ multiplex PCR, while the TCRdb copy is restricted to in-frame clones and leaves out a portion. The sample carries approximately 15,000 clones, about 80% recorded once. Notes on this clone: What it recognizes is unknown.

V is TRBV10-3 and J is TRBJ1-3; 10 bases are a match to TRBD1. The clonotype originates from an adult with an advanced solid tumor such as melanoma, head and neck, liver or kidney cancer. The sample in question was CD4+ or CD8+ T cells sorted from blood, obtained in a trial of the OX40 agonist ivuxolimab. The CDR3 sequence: CAISGPRTGGNGNTIYF. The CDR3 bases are TGTGCCATCAGTGGGCCAAGGACAGGGGGTAATGGAAACACCATATATTTT.